This T cell receptor beta chain came from a study of vaccination and CD4 T cells after COVID-19. As for the study in general: Convalescent donors: six male, four female; seven Caucasian, two Asian, one multiracial, two Hispanic. Control cultures used a CEFX viral epitope pool, an HIV-1 Nef peptide pool, or no peptide. At a median around 72 days (range 14 to 241) after dose two, post-vaccine samples were obtained.

The treatment is: roughly 11-day PBMC culture with coronavirus spike peptide pools or control peptides (ViraFEST assay). About this clonotype itself: The antigen is unknown.

From germline, CDR1 is LNHNV and CDR2 YYDKDF (reference sequence). CDR3 length: 13 amino acids. Between the trimmed V and J ends, which lost 0 bases and 8 bases, there was a span of 10 bases. Sequencing of DNA taken from cultured CD4+ T cells relied on the Oncomine TCR Beta short-read assay. Each CDR3 protein is one row after TCRdb ran MiXCR on the PCR reads. Of about 26,000 distinct CDR3 sequences in the sample, about 50% were seen once. The chain joins TRBV15 to TRBJ1-1; D is perhaps TRBD1 (5 bases). The material was CD4+ T cells from blood, cultured in vitro, obtained before SARS-CoV-2 vaccination. This clonotype was sampled from a human donor who received a COVID-19 vaccine. CDR3 amino acids: CATSRDQGREAFF. CDR3 in DNA: TGTGCCACCAGCAGAGATCAGGGCAGGGAAGCTTTCTTT.